This TCR beta chain is from a study of CXCR3-negative and CXCR3-positive naive CD8 T cells. Study-wide results and caveats: For the naive subsets, surface CD5 was similar, and TCR strength was inferred from TRB CDR3 properties. Similarly elevated diversity marked both naive subsets, with memory CD8+ cells showing far lower diversity. Naive CXCR3-negative cells resembled naive CXCR3-positive cells in TRBV-TRBJ usage; memory cells differed.

UMI-labeled 5' RACE yielded the TRB cDNA libraries. TCRdb reprocessed the 5' RACE reads, keeping one entry per CDR3 protein, no DNA. The record lists 43,000 or so distinct CDR3 sequences, of which the ten most abundant hold over 8.5%. Regarding this clonotype: What it binds is unknown.

This CDR3 has 12 amino acids. The germline V gene has CDR1 MNHEY and CDR2 SMNVEV (reference sequence). The chain carries TRBV27 and TRBJ1-2; TCRdb's D call of TRBD1 is untestable without DNA. This receptor was obtained from a human donor in good health. Some clones in this sample may be carry-over from other donors' samples. Sequenced input: memory CD8+ T cells from blood. The CDR3: CASSTDRGSYTF.